The clone carrying this TCR beta chain was seen a single time. Here immunoSEQ multiplex PCR was the method, and the copy in TCRdb shows in-frame clones only, minus some. The sample holds 310,000 or so clones, around 90% seen once. This sample was taken from a study of blood T cell repertoires in COVID-19. The CDR3 runs to 15 residues. V was clipped by 4 bases and J by 5 bases; unmatched bases: 5. Germline CDR1 reads SGHVS; CDR2 reads FQNEAQ. The sample comprised PBMCs or T cells enriched from blood (not recorded which). This chain uses TRBV7-8 with TRBJ2-1, with 10 bases identical to TRBD2. The receptor's source is a woman younger than 30 with acute COVID-19. The CDR3 region is CASSSTGLAHNEQFF. The DNA for the CDR3 is TGTGCCAGCAGCTCGACGGGACTAGCGCACAATGAGCAGTTCTTC.